This T cell receptor (beta chain) appears in the sequencing data of a study of blood T cells in healthy people across ages. This clonotype appeared a few times. PCR was performed a second time for about 7 to 12 cycles using a sample-barcoded 5' primer and a J-beta primer mix. TCRdb recomputed calls from the 5' RACE reads with MiXCR, one row per CDR3 protein. This table holds around 1,600,000 distinct CDR3 sequences, about 45% found once. The CDR3 runs 16 residues. The V and J ends lost 2 bases and 3 bases respectively, with 14 bases between them. Germline CDR1 reads MGHRA; CDR2 reads YSYEKL. This chain connects TRBV4-1 to TRBJ1-5; maybe TRBD1 (5 bases). Sequencing used blood. This sequence was found in a woman aged 18-30 years in good health. The CDR3 nucleotides are TGCGCCAGCAGCCAACGGAGCACAGGACTCAATCAGCCCCAGCATTTT. It translates to CASSQRSTGLNQPQHF.